This T cell receptor (beta chain) was identified in a study of regulatory T cells in long-lasting Graves disease. Sequencing libraries for TCR beta were prepared with iRepertoire HTBI primers and Arm-PCR of CDR3 regions. TCRdb re-called the multiplex PCR reads with MiXCR, one entry per CDR3 protein. The sample consists of some 420,000 distinct CDR3 sequences, about 20% of them appearing once. Whole-study results and caveats: There were preferences for TRBV28, TRBJ1-2 and TRBJ2-5 in persistent disease.

Time point described: persistent/refractory GD, antithyroid drugs over 5 years with positive TRAb. PBMC RNA was the source of the TCR library. The germline V gene has CDR1 LNHNV and CDR2 YYDKDF (reference sequence). V was trimmed by 1 base and J by 7 bases, leaving 13 bases between them. The CDR3 loop spans 15 amino acids. Concerning this clonotype itself: The antigen remains undetermined.

Sample: peripheral blood mononuclear cells (PBMCs), taken when the disease was refractory, from a patient treated with antithyroid drugs. The rearrangement joins TRBV15 to TRBJ1-4, with no clear D. The sequence derives from a female donor with Graves disease. The CDR3 DNA sequence: TGTGCCACCAGCAGAGCCCCCGGTCCTTCTGAAAAACTGTTTTTT. Residues: CATSRAPGPSEKLFF.